These T cell receptor beta chains were read from a single sample in a study of regulatory T cells in long-lasting Graves disease. Using its own MiXCR run on the multiplex PCR reads, TCRdb lists one record per CDR3 protein. The sample holds 300,000 to 400,000 distinct CDR3 sequences, roughly a fifth seen once. The sequencing used peripheral blood mononuclear cells (PBMCs), collected when the disease was refractory, from a patient treated with antithyroid drugs. All receptors derive from a female donor with Graves disease. Both conserved end residues are part of each CDR3. D genes are given only for firm matches. The size entry is marked missing in some rows and otherwise reads once, few, many or a size class.

j_call: TRBJ2-7
cdr3_length: 12
clone_size: -
d_call: -
v_call: TRBV6-1
cdr3_aa: CASSEGPGREYF
cdr3_nt: TGTGCCAGCAGTGAAGGGCCGGGAAGGGAGTACTTC

j_call: TRBJ2-7
cdr3_length: 14
clone_size: many
d_call: TRBD2
v_call: TRBV28
cdr3_aa: CASSFATSAYEQYF
cdr3_nt: TGTGCCAGCAGTTTTGCGACTAGCGCCTACGAGCAGTACTTC

j_call: TRBJ1-1
cdr3_length: 13
clone_size: -
d_call: -
v_call: TRBV4-3
cdr3_aa: CASSQSRASEAFF
cdr3_nt: TGCGCCAGCAGCCAGAGCAGGGCTTCTGAAGCTTTCTTT

j_call: TRBJ2-6
cdr3_length: 18
clone_size: -
d_call: -
v_call: TRBV10-1
cdr3_aa: CASIIGCRGFGGANVLTF
cdr3_nt: TGCGCCAGCATCATCGGGTGTAGGGGGTTCGGTGGGGCCAACGTCCTGACTTTC

j_call: TRBJ2-5
cdr3_length: 15
clone_size: -
d_call: -
v_call: TRBV7-9
cdr3_aa: CVSSLAETLQETQYF
cdr3_nt: TGTGTCAGCAGCTTAGCTGAAACCCTCCAAGAGACCCAGTACTTC

j_call: TRBJ2-1
cdr3_length: 15
clone_size: -
d_call: -
v_call: TRBV14
cdr3_aa: CASSQGWSGYNEQFF
cdr3_nt: TGTGCCAGCAGCCAAGGTTGGTCCGGTTACAATGAGCAGTTCTTC

j_call: TRBJ1-4
cdr3_length: 15
clone_size: many
d_call: -
v_call: TRBV5-1
cdr3_aa: CASSLEGRGGEKLFF
cdr3_nt: TGCGCCAGCAGCTTGGAGGGACGAGGGGGTGAAAAACTGTTTTTT

j_call: TRBJ1-4
cdr3_length: 14
clone_size: few
d_call: -
v_call: TRBV5-1
cdr3_aa: CASSLVSENEKLFF
cdr3_nt: TGCGCCAGCAGCTTGGTGTCAGAAAATGAAAAACTGTTTTTT

j_call: TRBJ2-7
cdr3_length: 16
clone_size: -
d_call: -
v_call: TRBV5-1
cdr3_aa: CASSLAPSGVGYEQYF
cdr3_nt: TGCGCCAGCAGCTTGGCCCCAAGTGGGGTTGGCTACGAGCAGTACTTC

j_call: TRBJ1-4
cdr3_length: 17
clone_size: -
d_call: -
v_call: TRBV4-1
cdr3_aa: CASSPGPLISTNEKLFF
cdr3_nt: TGCGCCAGCAGCCCGGGACCTCTGATCTCTACTAATGAAAAACTGTTTTTT

j_call: TRBJ1-3
cdr3_length: 15
clone_size: few
d_call: -
v_call: TRBV20-1
cdr3_aa: CSARSSGTSGNTIYF
cdr3_nt: TGCAGTGCTAGATCCAGCGGAACGTCGGGAAACACCATATATTTT

j_call: TRBJ2-1
cdr3_length: 16
clone_size: -
d_call: -
v_call: TRBV2
cdr3_aa: CASSEVGGPIYNEQFF
cdr3_nt: TGTGCCAGCAGTGAAGTTGGCGGCCCTATATACAATGAGCAGTTCTTC

j_call: TRBJ2-5
cdr3_length: 14
clone_size: many
d_call: TRBD2
v_call: TRBV19
cdr3_aa: CATKTQRGQETQYF
cdr3_nt: TGTGCCACCAAGACTCAGCGGGGGCAAGAGACCCAGTACTTC

j_call: TRBJ2-7
cdr3_length: 17
clone_size: -
d_call: TRBD2
v_call: TRBV28
cdr3_aa: CASSLKPLLSGAYEQYF
cdr3_nt: TGTGCCAGCAGTTTAAAGCCCCTCCTCAGCGGGGCCTACGAGCAGTACTTC

j_call: TRBJ1-1
cdr3_length: 15
clone_size: -
d_call: -
v_call: TRBV11-2
cdr3_aa: CASIQGRWGTTEAFF
cdr3_nt: TGTGCCAGCATCCAGGGGCGGTGGGGGACCACTGAAGCTTTCTTT

j_call: TRBJ1-6
cdr3_length: 15
clone_size: many
d_call: -
v_call: TRBV12-3/TRBV12-4
cdr3_aa: CASSYDSGYNSPLHF
cdr3_nt: TGTGCCAGCAGTTACGACAGCGGTTATAATTCACCCCTCCACTTT

j_call: TRBJ2-7
cdr3_length: 15
clone_size: many
d_call: TRBD2
v_call: TRBV5-1
cdr3_aa: CASSLDGGRSYEQYF
cdr3_nt: TGCGCCAGCAGCTTGGATGGCGGGAGGTCTTACGAGCAGTACTTC

j_call: TRBJ2-3
cdr3_length: 14
clone_size: -
d_call: -
v_call: TRBV19
cdr3_aa: CASRSGSHGDTQYF
cdr3_nt: TGTGCCAGTAGGAGTGGCTCTCATGGGGATACGCAGTATTTT

j_call: TRBJ1-2
cdr3_length: 12
clone_size: -
d_call: TRBD1
v_call: TRBV12-3/TRBV12-4
cdr3_aa: CASRRTGIGYTF
cdr3_nt: TGTGCCAGCAGGAGGACAGGGATTGGCTACACCTTC

j_call: TRBJ1-1
cdr3_length: 16
clone_size: -
d_call: -
v_call: TRBV10-3
cdr3_aa: CAISEPAPAVNTEAFF
cdr3_nt: TGTGCCATCAGTGAGCCGGCCCCGGCGGTGAACACTGAAGCTTTCTTT

j_call: TRBJ2-7
cdr3_length: 22
clone_size: few
d_call: TRBD2
v_call: TRBV14
cdr3_aa: CASSQIPPPSGTAHETTYEQYF
cdr3_nt: TGTGCCAGCAGCCAAATCCCACCCCCTAGCGGGACCGCCCATGAAACGACCTACGAGCAGTACTTC

j_call: TRBJ1-4
cdr3_length: 15
clone_size: once
d_call: -
v_call: TRBV2
cdr3_aa: CASSDSPAINEKLFF
cdr3_nt: TGTGCCAGCAGTGACTCGCCGGCGATTAATGAAAAACTGTTTTTT

j_call: TRBJ2-7
cdr3_length: 24
clone_size: few
d_call: -
v_call: TRBV28
cdr3_aa: CASSFRTSGMYEQYFGPGSYEQYF
cdr3_nt: -

j_call: TRBJ1-1
cdr3_length: 12
clone_size: few
d_call: -
v_call: TRBV5-6
cdr3_aa: CASSLGGGQAFF
cdr3_nt: TGTGCCAGCAGCTTGGGGGGAGGCCAAGCTTTCTTT

j_call: TRBJ2-2
cdr3_length: 13
clone_size: -
d_call: TRBD1
v_call: TRBV6-2/TRBV6-3
cdr3_aa: CATDRGRTGELFF
cdr3_nt: TGTGCCACGGACAGGGGGAGAACCGGGGAGCTGTTTTTT

j_call: TRBJ2-7
cdr3_length: 14
clone_size: many
d_call: -
v_call: TRBV7-8
cdr3_aa: CASSTRQNSYEQYF
cdr3_nt: TGTGCCAGCAGCACAAGACAGAACTCCTACGAGCAGTACTTC

j_call: TRBJ1-2
cdr3_length: 14
clone_size: many
d_call: -
v_call: TRBV6-1
cdr3_aa: CASSRAPGLGGYTF
cdr3_nt: TGTGCCAGCAGTAGGGCCCCAGGGCTTGGAGGCTACACCTTC

j_call: TRBJ1-5
cdr3_length: 16
clone_size: many
d_call: -
v_call: TRBV6-1
cdr3_aa: CASSQSRQGRNQPQHF
cdr3_nt: TGTGCCAGCAGTCAATCTCGGCAGGGCCGCAATCAGCCCCAGCATTTT

j_call: TRBJ2-7
cdr3_length: 16
clone_size: many
d_call: TRBD2
v_call: TRBV2
cdr3_aa: CASSTLAGVISYEQYF
cdr3_nt: TGTGCCAGCAGTACATTAGCGGGTGTGATTTCCTACGAGCAGTACTTC

j_call: TRBJ2-1
cdr3_length: 13
clone_size: -
d_call: -
v_call: TRBV12-3/TRBV12-4
cdr3_aa: CASSSGGYNEQFF
cdr3_nt: TGTGCCAGCAGTTCTGGGGGGTACAATGAGCAGTTCTTC

j_call: TRBJ2-1
cdr3_length: 15
clone_size: many
d_call: -
v_call: TRBV13
cdr3_aa: CASSLRAGSYNEQFF
cdr3_nt: TGTGCCAGCAGCTTAAGGGCAGGCTCCTACAATGAGCAGTTCTTC

j_call: TRBJ2-7
cdr3_length: 15
clone_size: few
d_call: -
v_call: TRBV2
cdr3_aa: CASRRLADPPYEQYF
cdr3_nt: TGTGCCAGCAGAAGGTTGGCGGACCCTCCCTACGAGCAGTACTTC

j_call: TRBJ2-7
cdr3_length: 15
clone_size: few
d_call: -
v_call: TRBV12-5
cdr3_aa: CASGPNSVSSYEQYF
cdr3_nt: TGTGCTAGTGGCCCCAACTCAGTGAGCTCCTACGAGCAGTACTTC

j_call: TRBJ2-2
cdr3_length: 13
clone_size: many
d_call: TRBD1
v_call: TRBV20-1
cdr3_aa: CSAIRQGAGELFF
cdr3_nt: TGCAGTGCTATAAGACAGGGGGCCGGGGAGCTGTTTTTT

j_call: TRBJ2-1
cdr3_length: 13
clone_size: once
d_call: TRBD1
v_call: TRBV28
cdr3_aa: CASRDRVYNEQFF
cdr3_nt: TGTGCCAGCCGGGACAGGGTCTACAATGAGCAGTTCTTC

j_call: TRBJ2-5
cdr3_length: 13
clone_size: many
d_call: -
v_call: TRBV12-3/TRBV12-4
cdr3_aa: CASSLSPVETQYF
cdr3_nt: TGTGCCAGCAGTTTAAGTCCGGTGGAGACCCAGTACTTC

j_call: TRBJ2-7
cdr3_length: 14
clone_size: few
d_call: -
v_call: TRBV30
cdr3_aa: CAWSYGRVNYEQYF
cdr3_nt: TGTGCCTGGAGCTATGGGCGGGTGAACTACGAGCAGTACTTC

j_call: TRBJ1-2
cdr3_length: 14
clone_size: many
d_call: -
v_call: TRBV6-2/TRBV6-3
cdr3_aa: CASSYGTTLHGYTF
cdr3_nt: TGTGCCAGCAGTTACGGGACAACCTTACATGGCTACACCTTC

j_call: TRBJ1-1
cdr3_length: 13
clone_size: few
d_call: TRBD1
v_call: TRBV6-2/TRBV6-3
cdr3_aa: CATTTGKNTEAFF
cdr3_nt: TGTGCCACCACGACAGGGAAGAACACTGAAGCTTTCTTT

j_call: TRBJ2-5
cdr3_length: 16
clone_size: many
d_call: TRBD2
v_call: TRBV7-3
cdr3_aa: CASSFPPGLGGETQYF
cdr3_nt: TGTGCCAGCAGCTTTCCTCCGGGACTAGGGGGTGAGACCCAGTACTTC

j_call: TRBJ2-7
cdr3_length: 15
clone_size: -
d_call: -
v_call: TRBV5-1
cdr3_aa: CASSLDSLLHYEQYF
cdr3_nt: TGCGCCAGCAGCTTGGACAGCCTACTACACTACGAGCAGTACTTC

j_call: TRBJ2-6
cdr3_length: 18
clone_size: -
d_call: -
v_call: TRBV7-9
cdr3_aa: CASSLGSGQLSGANVLTF
cdr3_nt: TGTGCCAGCAGCTTAGGATCAGGACAGCTCTCTGGGGCCAACGTCCTGACTTTC

j_call: TRBJ2-7
cdr3_length: 15
clone_size: many
d_call: TRBD1
v_call: TRBV28
cdr3_aa: CASSSPWTGLNEQYF
cdr3_nt: TGTGCCAGCAGTTCCCCATGGACAGGGCTTAACGAGCAGTACTTC

j_call: TRBJ2-5
cdr3_length: 17
clone_size: -
d_call: TRBD2
v_call: TRBV9
cdr3_aa: CASSVGHGGRSQETQYF
cdr3_nt: TGTGCCAGCAGCGTAGGCCATGGCGGGAGGAGCCAAGAGACCCAGTACTTC

j_call: TRBJ2-2
cdr3_length: 16
clone_size: -
d_call: TRBD2
v_call: TRBV7-6
cdr3_aa: CASTRGIAGSTGELFF
cdr3_nt: TGTGCCAGCACCCGGGGGATAGCGGGGTCCACCGGGGAGCTGTTTTTT

j_call: TRBJ2-7
cdr3_length: 15
clone_size: many
d_call: TRBD2
v_call: TRBV9
cdr3_aa: CASSVAIGRAAEQYF
cdr3_nt: TGTGCCAGCAGCGTAGCAATCGGGAGGGCGGCCGAGCAGTACTTC

j_call: TRBJ2-5
cdr3_length: 13
clone_size: few
d_call: -
v_call: TRBV29-1
cdr3_aa: CSVDRGNQETQYF
cdr3_nt: TGCAGCGTTGATAGGGGCAACCAAGAGACCCAGTACTTC

j_call: TRBJ2-2
cdr3_length: 13
clone_size: few
d_call: -
v_call: TRBV20-1
cdr3_aa: CSARVRGTGELFF
cdr3_nt: TGCAGTGCTAGAGTGAGAGGAACCGGGGAGCTGTTTTTT

j_call: TRBJ1-2
cdr3_length: 9
clone_size: many
d_call: -
v_call: TRBV2
cdr3_aa: CAESGGYTF
cdr3_nt: TGTGCCGAATCGGGAGGCTACACCTTC

j_call: TRBJ2-5
cdr3_length: 17
clone_size: -
d_call: -
v_call: TRBV4-1
cdr3_aa: CASSQDWVLERWETQYF
cdr3_nt: TGCGCCAGCAGCCAAGATTGGGTCCTAGAAAGATGGGAGACCCAGTACTTC

j_call: TRBJ1-6
cdr3_length: 13
clone_size: many
d_call: -
v_call: TRBV12-3/TRBV12-4
cdr3_aa: CASRREGFSPLHF
cdr3_nt: TGTGCCAGCAGACGGGAAGGGTTCTCACCCCTCCACTTT